Below are 10 T cell receptor beta chains sequenced from a single sample in a study of shared clonotypes between healthy human individuals. Sequenced by immunoSEQ multiplex PCR; TCRdb stores in-frame clones only, minus some. The sample includes hundreds of thousands of clones, just over 95% seen only once; the top ten take 0.32%. Sequencing input: memory CD8+ T cells sorted from blood. Subset in this sample: CD45RO+ cells pooled with CCR7-negative TemRA cells. The receptors here all came from a man aged 25 to 40 in good health.

J is TRBJ2-6 and V is TRBV5-1; 7 bases align to TRBD1. This CDR3 is built from 14 residues. Trimming at V came to 0 bases and at J to 9 bases, leaving 3 bases not matched to a gene. Germline V CDR1 and CDR2: SGHRS, YFSETQ. The CDR3 protein is CASSLVGQRNVLTF. CDR3 bases: TGCGCCAGCAGCTTGGTGGGACAGCGCAACGTCCTGACTTTC.

With respect to this clone: A read error may account for a junction end that differs from germline. The V and J genes are TRBV15 and TRBJ1-4; D uncertain. Germline CDR1 reads LNHNV; CDR2 reads YYDKDF (reference sequence). CDR3 size: 16 residues. The CDR3 DNA reads TGTGCCACCAGCAGAGATCCCGGCATGTCTAAAGAAAAACTGTTTTTT. Translated: CATSRDPGMSKEKLFF.

The V and J genes are TRBV7-6 and TRBJ2-3; 8 positions agree with TRBD2. J was trimmed by 0 bases and V by 5 bases; bases with no gene match: 4. The germline CDR1 and CDR2 sequences are SGHVS and FNYEAQ. There are 15 residues in the CDR3. The CDR3 bases are TGTGCCAGCAGCGGGTTAGCGGGAAGCACAGATACGCAGTATTTT. This translates into CASSGLAGSTDTQYF.

The chain is built from TRBV28 and TRBJ2-5; D might be TRBD2 (6 bases). Looked up from germline, CDR1 is MDHEN and CDR2 is SYDVKM. The CDR3 sequence is 13 residues long. The V and J ends lost 3 bases and 5 bases respectively, with 10 bases between them. The CDR3 coding sequence is TGTGCCAGCAGTTTCTCCCGGGGGGAGACCCAGTACTTC. This sequence encodes CASSFSRGETQYF. The entire variable domain, with the rest obtained from reference TRBV28 and TRBJ2-5, is as follows: DVKVTQSSRYLVKRTGEKVFLECVQDMDHENMFWYRQDPGLGLRLIYFSYDVKMKEKGDIPEGYSVSREKKERFSLILESASTNQTSMYLCASSFSRGETQYFGPGTRLLVL.

This chain connects TRBV7-3 to TRBJ1-1; perhaps TRBD1 as D (5 bases). CDR1 and CDR2 (germline): SGHTA, FQGTGA. This CDR3 spans 14 amino acids. Trimming pared 2 bases from V and 5 bases from J, leaving 12 bases between. Written as DNA, the CDR3 is TGTGCCAGCAGCTTAGTAGGGGTGGGGACTGAAGCTTTCTTT. Protein sequence: CASSLVGVGTEAFF.

The V gene is TRBV19, the J gene TRBJ1-3, with no clear D. V lost 7 bases and J 0 bases, leaving 7 bases between the germline ends. The V gene's germline CDR1 is LNHDA and CDR2 SQIVND (reference sequence). The CDR3 covers 13 residues. The CDR3 DNA reads TGTGCCAGTATGGAGTACTCTGGAAACACCATATATTTT. Translating it yields CASMEYSGNTIYF.

V gene TRBV29-1 combines with J gene TRBJ2-7; D gene uncertain. The CDR3 spans 14 residues. Germline values: CDR1 SQVTM, CDR2 ANQGSEA. The V and J ends lost 5 bases and 1 base respectively, with 15 bases between them. The CDR3 coding sequence is TGCAGCGTTTTGAAGCCGACTGGATCCTACGAGCAGTACTTC. Its protein is CSVLKPTGSYEQYF.

The gene calls are TRBV7-9 and TRBJ2-2, with unresolved D. This CDR3 has 16 amino acids. V was shortened by 2 bases and J by 6 bases, with 16 bases between the two germline ends. CDR1 is SEHNR and CDR2 is FQNEAQ in the germline V gene (reference sequence). The CDR3, as DNA: TGTGCCAGCAGCTTATTCTTGTCAGTTTCCCCCGGGGAGCTGTTTTTT. Its translation: CASSLFLSVSPGELFF.

This chain links TRBV28 with TRBJ2-7, with TRBD1 identical over 10 bases. This CDR3 contains 14 residues. Losses at the gene ends were 5 bases for V and 9 bases for J; bases not matched to a gene: 10. From germline, CDR1 is MDHEN and CDR2 SYDVKM. CDR3 residues: CASSKHGTGVGQYF. Written as DNA, the CDR3 is TGTGCCAGCAGTAAACACGGGACAGGGGTTGGGCAGTACTTC.

In DNA, the CDR3 is TGTGCCAGCAGTTTCGACGGTTACGAGCAGTACTTC. Its protein is CASSFDGYEQYF. The chain employs TRBV27 and TRBJ2-7; D not resolved. V lost 3 bases and J lost 4, with 7 bases in between. The CDR3 has 12 residues. CDR1 is MNHEY, CDR2 SMNVEV, per germline (reference sequence).